The clone carrying this T cell receptor (beta chain) was seen only once. The RNA input was about 0.45 to 1 ug, and it was reverse transcribed with random hexamers. From the immunoSEQ multiplex PCR reads, TCRdb called clonotypes with MiXCR, one entry per CDR3 protein. This repertoire shows 150,000 to 200,000 distinct CDR3 sequences, over 85% found once; its top ten account for 0.09% to 0.095%. These data originate in a study of CD8 T cells in Susac syndrome. The germline CDR1 and CDR2 sequences are LGHDT and YNNKEL (reference sequence). The CDR3 extends over 14 amino acids. The V end was cut by 1 base, the J end by 5 bases, with 11 bases between. Sequencing of TCR beta was undertaken in CD8+ and CD4+ T cells derived from blood.

What was sequenced was CD4+ T cells from PBMCs. This TCR derives from a human donor with multiple sclerosis. This rearrangement joins TRBV3-1 to TRBJ1-1, with no clear D. Written as DNA, the CDR3 is TGTGCCAGCAGCCAAGTAGGGAGTAGGACTGAAGCTTTCTTT. It translates to CASSQVGSRTEAFF.